This T cell receptor (beta chain) was recovered during a study of blood T cell repertoires in COVID-19. Study background: The origin of the acute and convalescent COVID-19 samples was the United States, Italy and Spain.

TCRdb's table, derived via immunoSEQ multiplex PCR, lists solely in-frame clones and lacks some. The sample includes approximately 130,000 clones, approximately 85% seen only once; the top ten take 4.3%. V trimming: 4 bases; J trimming: 2 bases; junction bases outside the gene matches: 6. The CDR3 is 15 residues long. Germline CDR1 SGHTA, CDR2 FQGNSA. Source material: peripheral blood. This receptor was obtained from a human donor in a cohort sampled during active COVID-19. The chain uses TRBV7-2 and TRBJ2-3; 7 bases are a match to TRBD2. The CDR3 region has the DNA TGTGCCAGCAGCTCGACTAGCTCATCCACAGATACGCAGTATTTT. Translation: CASSSTSSSTDTQYF.